This TCR beta chain was sequenced in a study of shared clonotypes between healthy human individuals. In the study overall: CD4 naive and CD4 memory each took three plates per donor, while CD8 naive took two and CD8 memory one.

A single count supports this clone. This CDR3 contains 17 residues. Trimming cost V 4 bases and J 5 bases; bases outside gene matches: 13. Germline loops: CDR1 LGHNA, CDR2 YNFKEQ. Data came from immunoSEQ multiplex PCR; TCRdb stores just in-frame clones and leaves some out. The data contain roughly 2,500,000 clones, approximately 93% of them singletons. Sequencing input: naive CD4+ T cells from PBMCs. Specified subset: CD45RA+ positively selected. The source of this sequence is a man younger than 35 in good health. Some clones in this sample may be carry-over from other donors' samples. The chain employs TRBV4-2 and TRBJ2-5; 10 nucleotides match TRBD2. The CDR3 here is CASSRGTPGLARETQYF. As DNA, the CDR3 is TGTGCCAGCAGCCGCGGGACTCCGGGACTAGCGCGTGAGACCCAGTACTTC.